A single T cell receptor (beta chain) is shown here with its context. Its antigen is not known. This sample is drawn from a study of monozygotic twins with inflammatory bowel disease. General study findings and limits: Twins with IBD were found to have lower TCRbeta diversity (inverse Simpson) than healthy co-twins. IBD patients exhibited fewer clonotypes shared with other individuals than healthy twins, particularly with disease activity.

Germline CDR1 reads DFQATT; CDR2 reads SNEGSKA (reference sequence). The CDR3 consists of 15 residues. TCRdb reprocessed the 5' RACE reads and stores each CDR3 protein as one record, lacking DNA. With hundreds of thousands of distinct CDR3 sequences in the sample, the ten largest clones hold 2% to 3%. This clonotype originated in a human donor with ulcerative colitis or Crohn's disease, or a healthy co-twin of an affected twin (not recorded which). The sequenced material came from blood. The chain links TRBV20-1 to TRBJ2-2; checking the TCRdb D call of TRBD1 is not possible without DNA. This chain's CDR3 is CSALPGPQGTGELFF.